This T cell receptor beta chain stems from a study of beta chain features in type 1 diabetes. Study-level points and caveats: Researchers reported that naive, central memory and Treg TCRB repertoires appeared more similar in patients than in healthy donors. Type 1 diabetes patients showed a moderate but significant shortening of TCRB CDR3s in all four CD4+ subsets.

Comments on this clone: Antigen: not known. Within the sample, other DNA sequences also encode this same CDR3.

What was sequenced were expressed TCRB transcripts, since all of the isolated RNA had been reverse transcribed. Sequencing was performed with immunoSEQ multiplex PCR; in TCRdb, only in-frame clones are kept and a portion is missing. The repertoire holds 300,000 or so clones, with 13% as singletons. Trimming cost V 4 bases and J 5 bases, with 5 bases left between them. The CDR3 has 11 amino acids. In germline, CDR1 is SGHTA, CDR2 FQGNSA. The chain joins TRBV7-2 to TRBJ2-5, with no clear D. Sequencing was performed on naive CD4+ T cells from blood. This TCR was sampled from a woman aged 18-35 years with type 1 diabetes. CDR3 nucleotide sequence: TGTGCCAGCAGCTCACAGGAGACCCAGTACTTC. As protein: CASSSQETQYF.